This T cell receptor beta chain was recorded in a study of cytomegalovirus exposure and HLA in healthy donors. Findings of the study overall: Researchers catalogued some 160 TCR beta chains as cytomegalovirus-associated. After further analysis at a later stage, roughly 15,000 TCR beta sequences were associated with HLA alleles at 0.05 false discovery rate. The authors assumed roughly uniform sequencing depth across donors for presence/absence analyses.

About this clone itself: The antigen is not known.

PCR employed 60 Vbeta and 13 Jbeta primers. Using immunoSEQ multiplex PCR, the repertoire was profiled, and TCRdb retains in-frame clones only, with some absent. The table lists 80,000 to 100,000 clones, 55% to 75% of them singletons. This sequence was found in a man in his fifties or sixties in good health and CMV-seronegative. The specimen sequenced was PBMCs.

The CDR3 DNA sequence: TGTGCCAGCAGTCCCGGTTGGGAGACCTACGAGCAGTACTTC. It yields the protein CASSPGWETYEQYF. The rearrangement uses TRBV27 and TRBJ2-7; maybe TRBD2 (5 bases). Germline V gene lookup returns CDR1 MNHEY and CDR2 SMNVEV (reference sequence). This CDR3 is 14 amino acids long. V was clipped by 5 bases and J by 2 bases, with 13 bases between them.